This record concerns one TCR beta chain sequence. TCRdb reanalysed the 5' RACE reads using MiXCR and keeps one entry per CDR3 protein. The table shows about 210,000 distinct CDR3 sequences, with around 9.6% occurring only once. This sample was taken from a study of identical twins. Specimen: memory (CD45RO+) T cells sorted from blood. This clonotype was obtained from a woman aged 18-29 years in good health.

CDR3 nucleotide sequence: TGTGCCAGCAGCTTAGTGTGGCGGGAGAACTACGAGCAGTACTTC. Translated: CASSLVWRENYEQYF. This chain connects TRBV7-8 to TRBJ2-7; 7 bases agree with TRBD2. Germline CDR1 SGHVS, CDR2 FQNEAQ. Germline trimming cut 1 base from V and 3 bases from J; bases unmatched to any gene: 6. The CDR3 extends over 15 amino acids.